This T cell receptor (beta chain) was recorded in a study of T cell responses to AZD1222 COVID-19 vaccine. Study-level points and caveats: Spike-specific TCR depth and breadth grew after two AZD1222 doses. It was only after the peak T cell response that any repertoires were sampled. Only a handful of AZD1222 recipients, more than 5 in all, had baseline seropositivity.

As for this clone: The target antigen is unknown.

The V gene end was trimmed by 0 bases and the J gene end by 8 bases; junction bases not matched to a gene: 0. CDR3 length: 14 amino acids. From germline, CDR1 is SGDLS and CDR2 YYNGEE. The protocol was immunoSEQ multiplex PCR, while the TCRdb copy is restricted to in-frame clones and leaves out a portion. The table lists some 130,000 clones, roughly 90% of them singletons. The chain joins TRBV9 to TRBJ1-4, with 11 bases matching TRBD1. This receptor was obtained from an adult in good health. The source was peripheral blood, collected on day 0 of AZD1222 vaccination. CDR3 amino acids: CASSVGTGGEKLFF. The CDR3 DNA reads TGTGCCAGCAGCGTAGGGACAGGGGGCGAAAAACTGTTTTTT.